Following are 26 T cell receptor beta chains from one sample sequenced in a study of blood T cell repertoires in COVID-19. Assay used: immunoSEQ multiplex PCR; TCRdb lists only in-frame clones, some missing. The sample records fewer than 500,000 clones, roughly 80% being singletons. Sample: peripheral blood. Receptor source: a human donor with acute or convalescent COVID-19. The donor label of this sample is uncertain.

The CDR3 sequence is CASSPRLFDGYTF. For the CDR3, the DNA is TGTGCCAGCTCCCCGAGATTGTTCGATGGCTACACCTTC. The V and J genes are TRBV18 and TRBJ1-2, with no clear D. V lost 6 bases, J lost 6 bases, and 14 bases lay in between. This CDR3 is built from 13 residues. Germline V gene data show CDR1 as KGHSH and CDR2 as LQKENI.

The chain recombines TRBV5-3 with TRBJ2-5; D unresolved. TRBV5-3 is assigned to the ORF class and has an uncertain function. This CDR3 spans 13 amino acids. Trimming took 5 bases from V and 5 from J, leaving 13 bases between them. The CDR3 nucleotides read TGTGCCAGAAGGATTAAGCCCTCCGAGACCCAGTACTTC. This gives the protein CARRIKPSETQYF.

V is TRBV19 and J is TRBJ1-2; D not resolved. Germline values: CDR1 LNHDA, CDR2 SQIVND (reference sequence). CDR3 size: 14 residues. Trimming removed 7 bases at V and 3 bases at J, with 15 bases between. CDR3 bases: TGTGCCAGTACCGTGGGGTTGGGAGACTATGGCTACACCTTC. As protein: CASTVGLGDYGYTF.

At least ten counts were recorded for this clone. V and J are TRBV25-1 and TRBJ2-5, with 9 bases lining up with TRBD1. Unmatched junction bases numbered 8, after V lost 1 base and J lost 5 bases. The CDR3 is 16 residues long. Germline CDR1 is MGHDK and CDR2 is SYGVNS. The CDR3 region is CASSEWGTGGAETQYF. For the CDR3, the DNA is TGTGCCAGCAGTGAATGGGGCACAGGGGGCGCCGAGACCCAGTACTTC.

The rearrangement uses TRBV2 and TRBJ2-2, with 10 bases fitting TRBD1. Germline V gene lookup returns CDR1 SNHLY and CDR2 FYNNEI. The junction had 6 bases not matched to a gene; V was cut back by 0 bases and J by 5 bases. The CDR3 has 17 amino acids. DNA of the CDR3: TGTGCCAGCAGTGAAGCAGGGACAGGGGACCTTACCGGGGAGCTGTTTTTT. This gives the protein CASSEAGTGDLTGELFF.

The chain links TRBV7-9 to TRBJ2-2, with D possibly matching TRBD2 (5 bases). Germline V gene data show CDR1 as SEHNR and CDR2 as FQNEAQ (reference sequence). The CDR3 totals 16 residues. The germline V and J ends were trimmed by 2 bases and 5 bases, with 15 bases remaining between them. CDR3 nucleotide sequence: TGTGCCAGCAGCTTACGTTCCGGGATCGGGACCGGGGAGCTGTTTTTT. Protein product: CASSLRSGIGTGELFF.

The V call is TRBV7-9, the J call TRBJ1-1, with no clear D. The germline V and J ends were trimmed by 4 bases and 7 bases, with 10 bases remaining between them. CDR1 SEHNR and CDR2 FQNEAQ come from the germline V gene (reference sequence). CDR3 size: 12 residues. CDR3 amino acids: CASSSYNGEAFF. CDR3 nucleotides: TGTGCCAGCAGCTCATATAACGGTGAAGCTTTCTTT.

The V gene is TRBV27, the J gene TRBJ2-3; D perhaps matches TRBD2 (6 bases). The V end lost 0 bases, the J end lost 6 bases, and 13 bases lay between the germline ends. Germline CDR1 reads MNHEY; CDR2 reads SMNVEV (reference sequence). The length of the CDR3 is 15 residues. Here the CDR3 DNA reads TGTGCCAGCAGTTTATCGCTCGGGAGCGGCGATACGCAGTATTTT. Protein: CASSLSLGSGDTQYF.

This chain connects TRBV7-7 to TRBJ2-1, with D possibly being TRBD1 (6 bases). CDR3 length: 15 amino acids. Trimming stripped 0 bases from V and 7 bases from J, with 13 bases between. Germline V gene sequence: CDR1 SSHAT, CDR2 FNYEAQ (reference sequence). CDR3 nucleotides: TGTGCCAGCAGCTTAGCGTGGGGGACATCTAATGAGCAGTTCTTC. Translation: CASSLAWGTSNEQFF.

This chain joins TRBV3-1 (or the pseudogene TRBV3-2) and TRBJ1-2; D is ambiguous. The CDR3 is 16 residues long. V gave up 0 bases and J gave up 5 bases, with 16 bases separating them. In germline, CDR1 is LGHDT, CDR2 YNNKEL (reference sequence). The DNA for the CDR3 is TGTGCCAGCAGCCAAGACGGGAGCGGCGGAAGGTATGGCTACACCTTC. As protein: CASSQDGSGGRYGYTF.

The gene calls are TRBV11-2 and TRBJ1-5, with D unclear. From germline, CDR1 is SGHAT and CDR2 FQNNGV. Trimming stripped 0 bases from V and 0 bases from J, with 9 bases between. CDR3 length: 16 residues. The CDR3 sequence: CASSLDSGSSNQPQHF. The CDR3 coding sequence is TGTGCCAGCAGCTTAGATTCCGGGTCTAGCAATCAGCCCCAGCATTTT.

This chain uses TRBV2 with TRBJ2-1; D is possibly TRBD1 (6 bases). CDR3 length: 16 residues. Germline CDR1 SNHLY, CDR2 FYNNEI. V was trimmed by 4 bases and J by 0 bases, leaving 13 bases between them. The CDR3 region has the DNA TGTGCCAGCAGTGCCGGGACAAGAAGCTCCTACAATGAGCAGTTCTTC. This sequence encodes CASSAGTRSSYNEQFF.

The chain recombines TRBV7-7 with TRBJ2-5; 7 bases match TRBD2. Trimming removed 5 bases from V and 0 bases from J; junction bases left unmatched: 6. This CDR3 is 15 amino acids long. Germline V gives CDR1 SSHAT, CDR2 FNYEAQ (reference sequence). The CDR3 loop is CASSAAGRYQETQYF. Here the CDR3 DNA reads TGTGCCAGCAGCGCAGCGGGGAGGTACCAAGAGACCCAGTACTTC.

The gene calls are TRBV29-1 and TRBJ2-1; TRBD2 agrees at 7 bases. The germline V gene has CDR1 SQVTM and CDR2 ANQGSEA. This CDR3 contains 13 residues. The V gene end was trimmed by 6 bases and the J gene end by 8 bases; junction bases not matched to a gene: 10. CDR3 nucleotide sequence: TGCAGCGTGCGGGACTATACCATAGATGAGCAGTTCTTC. Translation: CSVRDYTIDEQFF.

The gene calls are TRBV7-6 and TRBJ1-5; D is ambiguous. The V end was cut by 8 bases, the J end by 2 bases, with 10 bases between. This CDR3 spans 13 amino acids. Germline assignment: CDR1 SGHVS and CDR2 FNYEAQ. The CDR3 here is CASARSGNQPQHF. The DNA for the CDR3 is TGTGCCAGCGCTAGGAGCGGCAATCAGCCCCAGCATTTT. Looking up the rest from reference TRBV7-6 and TRBJ1-5 gives the full variable domain: GAGVSQSPRYKVTKRGQDVALRCDPISGHVSLYWYRQALGQGPEFLTYFNYEAQQDKSGLPNDRFSAERPEGSISTLTIQRTEQRDSAMYRCASARSGNQPQHFGDGTRLSIL.

In its sample, this clone was seen once. The CDR3 sequence: CASSLRGYEQFF. CDR3 nucleotide sequence: TGTGCCAGCAGTTTACGGGGTTATGAGCAGTTCTTC. The chain carries TRBV28 and TRBJ2-1; perhaps TRBD2 as D (5 bases). V was cut by 2 bases and J by 8 bases, with 7 bases left in between. Germline CDR1 MDHEN, CDR2 SYDVKM. The CDR3 runs 12 residues.

CDR3 sequence: CASSPRGASTGELFF. The CDR3 nucleotides are TGTGCCAGCTCACCCCGGGGGGCCTCCACCGGGGAGCTGTTTTTT. The rearrangement uses TRBV18 and TRBJ2-2; D might be TRBD2 (7 bases). V was pared by 3 bases and J by 4 bases, with 12 bases between. Germline-derived CDR1 and CDR2 are KGHSH and LQKENI. The CDR3 is 15 amino acids.

This chain joins TRBV3-1 (or the pseudogene TRBV3-2) and TRBJ1-2; D unresolved. Germline values: CDR1 LGHDT, CDR2 YNNKEL (reference sequence). The germline V and J ends were trimmed by 4 bases and 3 bases, with 9 bases remaining between them. The CDR3 has 13 residues. The CDR3 nucleotides read TGTGCCAGCAGCCCCGAACGGGACTATGGCTACACCTTC. This sequence encodes CASSPERDYGYTF.

J is TRBJ2-2 and V is TRBV5-1, with D possibly matching TRBD1 (5 bases). This CDR3 comprises 18 residues. Germline CDR1 is SGHRS and CDR2 is YFSETQ. With 3 bases removed from V and 0 bases from J, the gap between germline ends came to 18 bases. CDR3 region: CASSSATAVSTNTGELFF. The CDR3, as DNA: TGCGCCAGCAGCTCAGCGACAGCTGTCTCAACGAACACCGGGGAGCTGTTTTTT.

The V call is TRBV11-2, the J call TRBJ1-6, with 12 bases aligning to TRBD1. Germline-derived CDR1 and CDR2 are SGHAT and FQNNGV. The CDR3 consists of 15 residues. The V and J ends lost 0 bases and 10 bases, in that order; junction bases with no gene match: 1. The CDR3 region has the DNA TGTGCCAGCAGCTTAGAGGGACAGGGGGCGTCACCCCTCCACTTT. It yields the protein CASSLEGQGASPLHF.

This clone has a handful of counts. This sequence joins TRBV2 and TRBJ2-7, with TRBD1 matching over 8 bases. V lost 6 bases, J lost 5 bases, and 18 bases stayed unmatched. The CDR3 has 17 amino acids. CDR1 and CDR2 from the germline V gene are SNHLY and FYNNEI. The CDR3 DNA reads as TGTGCCAGCAGCCCAACACCAGAATCAGGGGGCTTCCACGAGCAGTACTTC. This encodes CASSPTPESGGFHEQYF.

This clone was detected once. The chain has TRBV7-9 and TRBJ1-3; the match to TRBD1 covers 7 bases. From germline, CDR1 is SEHNR and CDR2 FQNEAQ (reference sequence). With 5 bases clipped from V and 2 bases from J, the junction kept 6 bases outside the gene matches. The CDR3 has 15 amino acids. CDR3 region: CASSIVRGAGNTIYF. The CDR3 DNA reads TGTGCCAGCAGCATCGTCAGGGGGGCTGGAAACACCATATATTTT.

This chain joins TRBV7-2 and TRBJ1-2; possible D gene TRBD1, 6 bases. The CDR3 is 14 residues long. V was pared by 6 bases and J by 8 bases, with 19 bases between. Germline V gives CDR1 SGHTA, CDR2 FQGNSA. For the CDR3, the DNA is TGTGCCAGCAGTTCAGGGGTCCGGGCGGAAGGCTACACCTTC. This gives the protein CASSSGVRAEGYTF.

The V and J genes are TRBV20-1 and TRBJ2-3; 7 bases fit TRBD1. The germline gives CDR1 DFQATT, CDR2 SNEGSKA (reference sequence). J lost 2 bases, V lost 3 bases, and 5 bases had no gene match. The CDR3 is 14 amino acids. The CDR3 here is CSASGTADTDTQYF. The CDR3 DNA is TGCAGTGCTAGTGGGACAGCGGACACAGATACGCAGTATTTT.

This clone was seen once. The chain couples TRBV7-9 to TRBJ1-5; D might be TRBD1 (6 bases). Germline CDR1 is SEHNR and CDR2 is FQNEAQ (reference sequence). This CDR3 region has 15 residues. The germline V and J ends were trimmed by 4 bases and 4 bases, with 14 bases remaining between them. The CDR3 DNA sequence: TGTGCCAGCAGCTCCTTGACAGGAACGAATCAGCCCCAGCATTTT. The encoded protein is CASSSLTGTNQPQHF.

The chain combines TRBV5-1 with TRBJ2-1, with TRBD2 as a possible D gene (7 bases). The germline V and J ends were trimmed by 4 bases and 5 bases, with 19 bases remaining between them. CDR3 length: 16 residues. Germline-derived CDR1 and CDR2 are SGHRS and YFSETQ. The CDR3 DNA sequence: TGCGCCAGCAGCACCGGACTAGGGGGGGGAGACAATGAGCAGTTCTTC. This encodes CASSTGLGGGDNEQFF.